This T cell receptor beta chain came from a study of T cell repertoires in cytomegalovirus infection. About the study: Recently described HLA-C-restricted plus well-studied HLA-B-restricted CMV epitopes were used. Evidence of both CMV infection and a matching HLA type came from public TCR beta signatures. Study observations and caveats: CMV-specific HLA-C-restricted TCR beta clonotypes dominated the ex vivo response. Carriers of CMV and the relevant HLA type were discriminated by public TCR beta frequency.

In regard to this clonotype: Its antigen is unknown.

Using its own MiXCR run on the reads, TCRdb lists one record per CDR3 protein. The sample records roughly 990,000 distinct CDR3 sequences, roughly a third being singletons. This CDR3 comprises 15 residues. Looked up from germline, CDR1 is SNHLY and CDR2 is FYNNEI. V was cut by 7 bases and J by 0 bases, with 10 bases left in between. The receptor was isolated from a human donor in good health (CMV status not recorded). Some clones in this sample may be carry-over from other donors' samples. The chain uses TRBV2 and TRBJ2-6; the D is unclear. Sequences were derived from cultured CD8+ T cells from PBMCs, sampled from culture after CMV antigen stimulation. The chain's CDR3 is CASNAESSGANVLTF. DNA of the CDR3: TGTGCCAGCAATGCAGAGAGCTCTGGGGCCAACGTCCTGACTTTC.